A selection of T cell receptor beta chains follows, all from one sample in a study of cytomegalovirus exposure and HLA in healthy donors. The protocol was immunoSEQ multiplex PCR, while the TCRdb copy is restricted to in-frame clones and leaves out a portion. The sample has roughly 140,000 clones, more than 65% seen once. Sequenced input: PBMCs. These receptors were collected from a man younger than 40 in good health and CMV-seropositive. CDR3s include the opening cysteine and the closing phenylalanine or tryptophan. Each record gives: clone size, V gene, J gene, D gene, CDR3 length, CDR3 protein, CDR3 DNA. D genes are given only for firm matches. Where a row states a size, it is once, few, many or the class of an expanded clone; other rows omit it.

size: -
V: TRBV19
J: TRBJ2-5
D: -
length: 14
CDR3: CASRPQGNGETQYF
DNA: TGTGCCAGTAGACCACAGGGAAATGGGGAGACCCAGTACTTC

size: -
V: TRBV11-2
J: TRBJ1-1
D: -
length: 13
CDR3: CASSPGSTTEAFF
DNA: TGTGCCAGCAGCCCGGGGTCCACCACTGAAGCTTTCTTT

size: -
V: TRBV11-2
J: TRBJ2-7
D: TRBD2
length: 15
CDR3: CASSLGSLAVSEQYF
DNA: TGTGCCAGCAGCTTAGGGAGCCTAGCGGTCTCCGAGCAGTACTTC

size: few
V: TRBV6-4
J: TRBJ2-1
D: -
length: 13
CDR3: CASSDTERNEQFF
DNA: TGTGCCAGCAGTGACACAGAACGCAATGAGCAGTTCTTC

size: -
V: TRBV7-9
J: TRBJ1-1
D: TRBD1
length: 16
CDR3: CASSLRTGTGNTEAFF
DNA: TGTGCCAGCAGCCTCCGAACCGGGACAGGGAACACTGAAGCTTTCTTT

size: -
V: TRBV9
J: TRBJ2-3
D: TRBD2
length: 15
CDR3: CASSHPPPGGDTQYF
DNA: TGTGCCAGCAGCCATCCCCCTCCGGGAGGAGATACGCAGTATTTT

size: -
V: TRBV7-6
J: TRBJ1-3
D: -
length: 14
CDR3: CASGNTGSGNTIYF
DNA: TGTGCCAGCGGGAACACAGGCTCTGGAAACACCATATATTTT

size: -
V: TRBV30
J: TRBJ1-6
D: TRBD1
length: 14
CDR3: CAWRNRGRNSPLHF
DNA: TGTGCCTGGAGAAACAGGGGACGGAATTCACCCCTCCACTTT

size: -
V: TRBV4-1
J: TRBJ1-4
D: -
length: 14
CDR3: CASSLGPGGEKLFF
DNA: TGCGCCAGCAGCTTAGGACCCGGGGGTGAAAAACTGTTTTTT

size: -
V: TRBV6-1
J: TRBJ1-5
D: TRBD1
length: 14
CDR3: CASIWDSSNQPQHF
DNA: TGTGCCAGCATTTGGGACAGCTCTAATCAGCCCCAGCATTTT

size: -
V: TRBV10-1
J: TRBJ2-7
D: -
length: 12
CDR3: CASSKDNYEQYF
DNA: TGCGCCAGCAGCAAGGACAACTACGAGCAGTACTTC

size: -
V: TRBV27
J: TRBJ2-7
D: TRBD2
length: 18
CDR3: CASSSIFNGGRGSYEQYF
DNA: TGTGCCAGCAGTTCTATTTTTAACGGCGGGAGGGGGTCCTACGAGCAGTACTTC

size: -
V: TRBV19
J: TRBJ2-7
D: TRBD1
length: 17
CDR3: CASSLFLRAGGPYEQYF
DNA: TGTGCCAGTAGTCTTTTCTTAAGGGCAGGGGGCCCCTACGAGCAGTACTTC

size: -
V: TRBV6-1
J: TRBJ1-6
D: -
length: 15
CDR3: CASSDGAGGNSPLHF
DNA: TGTGCCAGCAGTGACGGTGCGGGGGGGAATTCACCCCTCCACTTT

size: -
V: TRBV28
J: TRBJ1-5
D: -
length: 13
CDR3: CASSPDLLQPQHF
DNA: TGTGCCAGCAGTCCGGACTTACTGCAGCCCCAGCATTTT

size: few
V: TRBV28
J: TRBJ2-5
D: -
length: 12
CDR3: CASKSGGETQYF
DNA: TGTGCCAGCAAATCAGGTGGGGAGACCCAGTACTTC

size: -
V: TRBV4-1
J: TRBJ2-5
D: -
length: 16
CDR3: CASSPTGGGPRETQYF
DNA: TGCGCCAGCAGTCCGACAGGCGGCGGTCCGCGGGAGACCCAGTACTTC

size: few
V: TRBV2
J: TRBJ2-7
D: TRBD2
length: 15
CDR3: CAAAGLAGGPYEQYF
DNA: TGTGCTGCGGCGGGACTAGCGGGAGGGCCCTACGAGCAGTACTTC

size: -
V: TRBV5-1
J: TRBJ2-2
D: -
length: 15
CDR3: CASSLVQGSSGELFF
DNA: TGCGCCAGCAGCTTGGTCCAGGGAAGCTCCGGGGAGCTGTTTTTT

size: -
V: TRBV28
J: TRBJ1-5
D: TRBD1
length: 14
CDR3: CASSTDRVRQPQHF
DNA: TGTGCCAGCAGTACGGACAGGGTTCGACAGCCCCAGCATTTT

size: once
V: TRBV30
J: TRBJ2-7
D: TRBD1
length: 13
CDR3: CAWSVTGGYEQYF
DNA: TGTGCCTGGAGTGTAACAGGGGGCTACGAGCAGTACTTC

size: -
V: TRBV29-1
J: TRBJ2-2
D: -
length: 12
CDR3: CSVRVNTGELFF
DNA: TGCAGCGTACGGGTCAACACCGGGGAGCTGTTTTTT

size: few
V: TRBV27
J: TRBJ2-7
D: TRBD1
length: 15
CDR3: CASSWGTGEGYEQYF
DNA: TGTGCCAGCAGTTGGGGGACAGGGGAAGGGTACGAGCAGTACTTC

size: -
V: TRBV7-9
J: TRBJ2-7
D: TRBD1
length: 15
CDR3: CASSSRDRGELEQYF
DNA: TGTGCCAGCAGCAGTAGGGACAGGGGGGAACTCGAGCAGTACTTC

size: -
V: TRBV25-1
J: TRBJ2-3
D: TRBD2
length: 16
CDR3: CASSLNSGSGPDTQYF
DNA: TGTGCCAGCAGTCTCAACAGCGGGAGTGGTCCAGATACGCAGTATTTT

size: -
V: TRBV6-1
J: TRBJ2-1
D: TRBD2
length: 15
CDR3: CASSMIAGDRNEQFF
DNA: TGTGCCAGCAGTATGATAGCGGGAGACCGGAATGAGCAGTTCTTC

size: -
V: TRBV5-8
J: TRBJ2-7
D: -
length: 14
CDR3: CASSREGGPYEQYF
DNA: TGTGCCAGCAGCCGAGAGGGGGGGCCCTACGAGCAGTACTTC

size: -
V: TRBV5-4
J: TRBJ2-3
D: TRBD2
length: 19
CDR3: CASSFGGLAGATPTDTQYF
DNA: TGTGCCAGCAGCTTTGGGGGACTAGCGGGGGCAACACCCACAGATACGCAGTATTTT

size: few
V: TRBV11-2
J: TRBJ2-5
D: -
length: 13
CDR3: CASSSTVQETQYF
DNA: TGTGCCAGCAGCTCGACAGTACAAGAGACCCAGTACTTC

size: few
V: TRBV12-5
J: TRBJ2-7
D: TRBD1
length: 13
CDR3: CASGLDRVYEQYF
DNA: TGTGCTAGTGGCCTTGACAGGGTCTACGAGCAGTACTTC

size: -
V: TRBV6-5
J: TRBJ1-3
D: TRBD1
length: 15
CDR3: CASRAGTGTGNTIYF
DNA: TGTGCCAGCAGAGCCGGGACAGGGACTGGAAACACCATATATTTT